The entry below describes one T cell receptor beta chain. Its antigen is currently not known. Per-base qualities were not stored, and no clone one base away is much larger. The source of the sample is a study of cytomegalovirus exposure and HLA in healthy donors (dated by TCRdb to 2017 to 2019). Regarding the study in general: According to an earlier analysis of several hundred of the donors, 150 million to 200 million T cells yielded 90 million to 140 million unique TCR beta sequences and approximately 300 Gb of sequence data. Class I and class II HLA loci were covered by the typing at four-digit resolution. The study aimed to test whether cataloging public T cell receptors could reveal signatures of past pathogen exposure. To decide whether each TCR beta V gene segment behaved as functional or pseudogenic, an earlier analysis of some 570 of the donors relied on high-throughput TCR beta sequencing. Among the roughly 400 genotyped donors, 81% belonged to the genetic ancestry cluster associated with self-reported Caucasian donors. Rather than using new phenotypic data, the later analysis identified candidate immune exposures from TCR beta sequences and from how often those sequences occurred across donors. All discovery cohort repertoires had been generated using a single sequencing platform. Approximately 300 gigabases of sequencing data and about 92 million unique TCR sequences made up an early release that covered 500 to 700 HLA-typed donors. Among about 400 genotyped donors of the cohort, an average of around 240,000 unique TCR beta nucleotide sequences was sequenced per donor, of which roughly 17% were non-productive. The study combined high-throughput TCR immunosequencing, statistical association of individual TCRs with disease status, and machine learning to predict cytomegalovirus infection status. A later analysis re-examined previously published TCR beta repertoires from just over 650 donors and added high-resolution HLA genotyping to investigate patterns of TCR occurrence. Because of strong linkage in the cohort, a few DR-DQ haplotypes were treated as single units for association and clustering. The T cell repertoires of some 700 subjects were profiled by immunosequencing and related to cytomegalovirus serostatus. A later genetic analysis took genome-wide SNP genotypes for about 55% of the roughly 670 donors and used that subset as a discovery cohort. A separate validation cohort of roughly 120 different subjects was used in addition to the 666-subject first cohort. Donor age, sex, ethnicity and CMV serostatus were collected together with the repertoire data. Typing coverage varied by locus: about 620-630 donors for A, B, C, DRB1 and DQB1; more than 500 for DQA1; around 610 for DPA1; approximately 470 for DPB1.

The cohort was made up of under 800 healthy bone marrow donors. At the time of sampling, every cohort member was nominally healthy, though immune exposures that went unrecorded were likely present. The donor was CMV seronegative and was included in the group of 352 seronegative cohort members. A peripheral blood sample was collected from each donor, and TCR beta sequencing was performed on peripheral blood mononuclear cells. Genomic DNA extraction from the blood cell samples was performed with the Qiagen DNeasy Blood Extraction Kit. There are 15 amino acids in the CDR3, from cysteine to phenylalanine inclusive. The only DNA kept is the CDR3, 45 bases in frame from the first base. Here V drops 4 bases and J drops 2 bases, and the junction holds 6 bases not matched to any gene. CDR1 and CDR2 were assigned from the germline V gene as SGHTA and FQGNSA. Library prep was done by the immunoSEQ multiplex PCR assay. For the multiplex PCR, a mixture combining 60 forward primers for TCR Vbeta segments and 13 reverse primers for TCR Jbeta segments was used. The CDR3 region of rearranged TCR beta genes was amplified from genomic DNA by a multiplex PCR assay. The amplified TCR beta libraries were sequenced on the Illumina HiSeq System as 87-base-pair reads. The paper's processing steps were these. A later analysis counted approximately 76 million unique TCR beta chains across the 670 or so repertoires, and roughly 10 million of these chains were shared by at least two donors. Raw reads were error-corrected and collapsed into unique sequences by a nearest-neighbor algorithm in which closely related sequences were merged to remove PCR and sequencing errors. Alignment of CDR3 sequences to IMGT reference sequences was used to assign V, D and J gene segments. For a sequence to be retained, a match of at least six nucleotides to both a V gene segment and a J gene segment was required. A rearrangement counted as productive if the CDR3 had no stop codons and remained in frame with V and J, and every other rearrangement counted as non-productive. CDR3 was defined according to IMGT convention as the region running from the second conserved V-encoded cysteine to the conserved J-encoded phenylalanine. The earlier analysis of 550 to 650 of the donors excluded any sequence lacking an unambiguous match to a single V gene segment. An earlier analysis of approximately 590 of the donors called V segments functional above 56.7% productive rearrangements and segregating when the between-donor standard deviation exceeded 5%. A statistical classification framework was built to diagnose cytomegalovirus status from the catalog of TCR beta chain sequences. In a later analysis, TCR nucleotide sequences were compared against IMGT/GENE-DB human TR gene sequences so that V and J genes could be assigned. The TCRdist pipeline was used in a later analysis to assign CDR3 sequences and most-parsimonious VDJ recombination scenarios. In a later analysis, every TCR beta chain was defined by the combination of its CDR3 amino acid sequence and its V-gene family, and reads without a unique V-gene family were dropped. In a later analysis, 550 to 650 highly shared, low-generation-probability nucleotide sequences were removed to address suspected cross-contamination and a sequencing artifact. In a later analysis, a clonal expansion index for each public chain was calculated from normalized within-repertoire ranks of inferred template counts. In a later analysis, generation probabilities were computed using a VDJ recombination model fitted to out-of-frame rearrangements, and the results were checked against IGoR. In a later analysis, TCR-TCR, TCR-HLA and TCR-CMV co-occurrence was scored with hypergeometric tests, and a repertoire-size bias correction was applied to TCR pairs. False discovery rates were estimated in a later analysis by permuting HLA or CMV assignments 20 times. In a later analysis, co-occurring TCRs were grouped using DBSCAN, with TCRdist sequence similarity added in when clustering inside HLA-allele-positive subsets. Co-occurrence clustering excluded repertoires with fewer than 30,000 or more than 120,000 public chains, plus five with anomalous nucleotide sharing. TCRdb limited this immuneACCESS table to in-frame rearrangements with V and J called. A share of clones is missing; checked studies link under half to unresolved V genes, and the rest is unexplained. That table furnishes V, J and clone size, whereas the DNA furnished D and trimming. The sample table records 170,000 or so clones; roughly four fifths of these occur just once. Roughly 1.5% of the sample goes to the ten largest clones.

Paper-wide results and their limitations: In a later analysis, most CMV-associated TCR beta chains were found to appear HLA-restricted, with HLA associations seemingly driven largely by CMV exposure. Linkage disequilibrium might explain the correlated functional status among segregating V segments, but an unknown experimental factor could not be ruled out. At a false discovery rate of 0.05, a later analysis linked some 18,000 TCR beta sequences to specific HLA alleles. In a later genetic analysis, fewer N-insertions in productive TCRs were reported among donors in an Asian-associated ancestry cluster than the approximately 710-donor mean. In a later analysis, several top co-occurrence clusters were reported to appear linked to parvovirus B19, influenza, CMV and Epstein-Barr virus. An association between a missense DCLRE1C variant and V-gene and J-gene trimming of TCR beta chains was found in a later genetic analysis and replicated in an independent cohort. Because HLA typing was missing for some donors at each locus, association tests included only the typed subset. In an earlier analysis of a few hundred of the donors, most TCR beta V segments were observed in productive rearrangements about 87% or about 30% of the time, broadly matching IMGT annotations. In vitro tests confirmed that a few of the cytomegalovirus-associated TCR beta chains recognize cytomegalovirus antigens. For the cohort, immune exposure information was limited to CMV serostatus. In this cohort, only TCR beta chains were sequenced, and detectable features were limited by the absence of alpha or paired-chain data. Because counts were too low, approximately 18 rarely observed V segments, including chromosome 9 orphons, were excluded from the earlier analysis of under 650 of the donors. When HLA alleles, especially DR and DQ, strongly co-occurred, attributing TCR associations to individual alleles was difficult. Some IMGT-functional V segments, including TRBV6-2 and TRBV6-3, could not be distinguished by the 87-base-pair reads and were therefore excluded. The classifier was reported to diagnose cytomegalovirus status with high specificity and sensitivity in both the original cohort and the validation cohort. A later analysis found that TCR association rates varied across HLA loci, with DRB1 alleles showing the most associated TCRs and HLA-C alleles the fewest. Most TCR sequences were seen in very few donors, while some public TCRs were found in many individuals. The study gave a list of more than 150 TCR beta chains associated with cytomegalovirus. A cluster of highly shared sequence variants was judged likely to represent a technical artifact of the sequencing pipeline. The authors suggested that the approach could potentially be extended to other disease states and immunological phenotypes. In a later analysis, HLA-associated TCR beta chains were found to be more clonally expanded and to have lower generation probabilities than equally common non-associated chains. Sequencing depth was assumed to be roughly uniform across donors in the presence/absence analyses, though that assumption may not hold. A further reported finding was that TCR beta sequences accurately predicted the HLA-A and HLA-B alleles for most subjects in the first cohort.

The sequence came from a man aged 50 or older in good health and CMV-seronegative. Material: PBMCs. The V gene is TRBV7-2 and the J gene is TRBJ2-7, and 9 junctional nucleotides match TRBD1. CDR3 reads: CASSSRRTGAYEQYF. Read as DNA, the sequence is TGTGCCAGCAGCTCGCGACGGACAGGGGCCTACGAGCAGTACTTC.